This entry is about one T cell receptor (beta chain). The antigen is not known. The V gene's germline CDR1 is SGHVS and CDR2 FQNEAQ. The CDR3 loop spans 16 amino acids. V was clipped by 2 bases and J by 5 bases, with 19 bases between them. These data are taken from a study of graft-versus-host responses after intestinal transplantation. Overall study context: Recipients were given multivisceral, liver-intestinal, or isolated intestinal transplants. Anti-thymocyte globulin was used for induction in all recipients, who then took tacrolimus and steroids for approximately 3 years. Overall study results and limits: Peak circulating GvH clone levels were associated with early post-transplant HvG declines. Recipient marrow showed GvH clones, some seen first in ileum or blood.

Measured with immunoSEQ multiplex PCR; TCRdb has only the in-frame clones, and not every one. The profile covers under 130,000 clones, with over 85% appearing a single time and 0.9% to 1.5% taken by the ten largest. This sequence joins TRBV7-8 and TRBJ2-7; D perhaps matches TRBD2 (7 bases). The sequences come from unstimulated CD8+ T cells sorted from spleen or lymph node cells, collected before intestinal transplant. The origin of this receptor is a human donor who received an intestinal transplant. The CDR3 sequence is CASSLIRGGRGDEQYF. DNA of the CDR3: TGTGCCAGCAGCTTAATTAGGGGGGGACGGGGAGACGAGCAGTACTTC.